What follows are 23 T cell receptor beta chains derived from one specimen sequenced in a study of CD4+ T cells in melanoma. Libraries were prepared by immunoSEQ multiplex PCR; TCRdb keeps only in-frame clonotypes and omits some of them. The table has roughly 110,000 clones, roughly 90% seen once. The specimen was peripheral blood. The receptor source for this set is a human donor with melanoma.

J is TRBJ1-2 and V is TRBV27; D possibly corresponds to TRBD1 (5 bases). Germline V gene lookup returns CDR1 MNHEY and CDR2 SMNVEV (reference sequence). With 9 bases removed from V and 6 bases from J, the gap between germline ends came to 23 bases. This CDR3 spans 15 amino acids. For the CDR3, the DNA is TGTGCCAGTTCTACATGGGGGAAAGGGAGGGATGGCTACACCTTC. It yields the protein CASSTWGKGRDGYTF.

J is TRBJ2-6 and V is TRBV27; TRBD1 might be the D (5 bases). V was shortened by 8 bases and J by 0 bases, with 8 bases between the two germline ends. Germline CDR1 is MNHEY and CDR2 is SMNVEV (reference sequence). This CDR3 is built from 14 residues. CDR3 nucleotide sequence: TGTGCCAGCCGACAGAGCTCTGGGGCCAACGTCCTGACTTTC. This gives the protein CASRQSSGANVLTF.

CDR3 DNA: TGTGCCAGCAGCACCTATCTAGCGGGGTCCCACAATGAGCAGTTCTTC. It codes for CASSTYLAGSHNEQFF. The chain combines TRBV7-2 with TRBJ2-1, with TRBD2 identical over 9 bases. Germline V gives CDR1 SGHTA, CDR2 FQGNSA. The CDR3 sequence is 16 residues long. V trimming: 5 bases; J trimming: 5 bases; junction bases outside the gene matches: 10.

The chain joins TRBV2 to TRBJ2-1; TRBD2 agrees at 7 bases. The CDR3 sequence is 14 residues long. V was pared by 5 bases and J by 7 bases, with 8 bases of the junction left unmatched. Per germline, CDR1 SNHLY and CDR2 FYNNEI. The DNA for the CDR3 is TGTGCCAGCAGTAACCGGGGGGTACAGAATGAGCAGTTCTTC. Its translation: CASSNRGVQNEQFF.

The chain uses TRBV20-1 and TRBJ2-3; D is uncertain. The ends were cut back, 4 bases at V and 2 bases at J, with 4 bases in the middle. This CDR3 spans 11 amino acids. CDR1 DFQATT and CDR2 SNEGSKA come from the germline V gene (reference sequence). CDR3 nucleotides: TGCAGTGCTATCAACACAGATACGCAGTATTTT. Translating gives CSAINTDTQYF.

V gene TRBV9 combines with J gene TRBJ2-3, with TRBD2 as a possible D gene (6 bases). The CDR3 runs to 15 residues. Per germline, CDR1 SGDLS and CDR2 YYNGEE. V lost 2 bases, J lost 4 bases, and 14 bases lay in between. CDR3 coding DNA: TGTGCCAGCAGCGTTACGGGACTCGGCGCAGATACGCAGTATTTT. This encodes CASSVTGLGADTQYF.

The rearrangement uses TRBV7-7 and TRBJ1-4; 9 nucleotides align to TRBD1. CDR1 is SSHAT and CDR2 is FNYEAQ in the germline V gene (reference sequence). With 5 bases clipped from V and 10 bases from J, the junction kept 14 bases outside the gene matches. This CDR3 has 16 residues. The CDR3 bases are TGTGCCAGCAGCCCAGACGGGACAGGGACGGGGGTAAAACTGTTTTTT. This codes for CASSPDGTGTGVKLFF.

CDR3 sequence reads: CASSLGSGSVGNIQYF. The CDR3 region has the DNA TGTGCCAGCAGCTTAGGTAGCGGGAGTGTCGGAAACATTCAGTACTTC. This rearrangement joins TRBV7-2 to TRBJ2-4, with TRBD2 matching 9 bases. CDR1 is SGHTA and CDR2 is FQGNSA in the germline V gene. V was pared by 1 base and J by 6 bases, with 7 bases of the junction left unmatched. CDR3 length: 16 residues.

V gene TRBV19 combines with J gene TRBJ1-4, with TRBD1 identical over 7 bases. CDR3 length: 15 residues. CDR1 and CDR2 from the germline V gene are LNHDA and SQIVND (reference sequence). The J segment lost 8 bases and the V segment lost 4 bases, leaving 10 bases of the junction unmatched. The CDR3 region has the DNA TGTGCCAGTAGTACACAGGGGTTGGTAAGCGAAAAACTGTTTTTT. Protein product: CASSTQGLVSEKLFF.

This chain joins TRBV28 and TRBJ1-5, with D possibly matching TRBD1 (6 bases). Trimming shortened V by 5 bases and J by 7 bases, and 18 bases separated the two germline ends. CDR1 MDHEN and CDR2 SYDVKM come from the germline V gene. CDR3 length: 15 amino acids. CDR3 sequence (DNA): TGTGCCAGCAGTCCCAGGGGAGGGTTGGACCAGCCCCAGCATTTT. Encoded protein: CASSPRGGLDQPQHF. Filled out from reference TRBV28 and TRBJ1-5, the complete variable domain reads DVKVTQSSRYLVKRTGEKVFLECVQDMDHENMFWYRQDPGLGLRLIYFSYDVKMKEKGDIPEGYSVSREKKERFSLILESASTNQTSMYLCASSPRGGLDQPQHFGDGTRLSIL.

This chain connects TRBV5-1 to TRBJ1-6; possibly TRBD1 for D (6 bases). In germline, CDR1 is SGHRS, CDR2 YFSETQ. This CDR3 has 14 amino acids. V was pared by 1 base and J by 7 bases, with 9 bases between. CDR3 nucleotide sequence: TGCGCCAGCAGCTTGCAGGGGAGCAATTCACCCCTCCACTTT. Translation gives CASSLQGSNSPLHF.

This chain connects TRBV28 to TRBJ1-2; TRBD1 matches 7 bases. Unmatched junction bases numbered 10, after V lost 5 bases and J lost 4 bases. CDR1 is MDHEN and CDR2 is SYDVKM in the germline V gene. CDR3 length: 15 amino acids. In DNA, the CDR3 is TGTGCCAGCAGTCCGCCGGAGGGGGCCCTCTATGGCTACACCTTC. It codes for CASSPPEGALYGYTF.

The CDR3 coding sequence is TGCAGCGTTAAAGGGGCTGCGAACACCGGGGAGCTGTTTTTT. This codes for CSVKGAANTGELFF. This chain uses TRBV29-1 with TRBJ2-2, with a tentative D call TRBD1 (5 bases). CDR3 size: 14 residues. The germline V gene has CDR1 SQVTM and CDR2 ANQGSEA. Trimming left V 5 bases short and J 0 bases short, with 10 bases between.

The chain is built from TRBV7-9 and TRBJ2-2; 10 bases are shared with TRBD2. Germline assignment: CDR1 SEHNR and CDR2 FQNEAQ (reference sequence). J lost 5 bases, V lost 3 bases, and 6 bases had no gene match. There are 16 residues in the CDR3. The CDR3 DNA sequence: TGTGCCAGCAGCTTCGGGATAGCGGGAGGAACCGGGGAGCTGTTTTTT. Translating gives CASSFGIAGGTGELFF.

Only one count was recorded for this clone. The rearrangement links TRBV6-5 to TRBJ1-3; D is unclear. Trimming removed 6 bases at V and 0 bases at J, with 9 bases between. There are 14 residues in the CDR3. The germline CDR1 and CDR2 sequences are MNHEY and SVGAGI. CDR3 bases: TGTGCCAGCAGGGACGCGATCTCTGGAAACACCATATATTTT. Its translation is CASRDAISGNTIYF.

The V call is TRBV5-4, the J call TRBJ2-7; the match to TRBD2 covers 9 bases. The CDR3 runs 15 residues. CDR1 and CDR2 from the germline V gene are SGHNT and YYREEE (reference sequence). Trimming at V came to 4 bases and at J to 2 bases, leaving 7 bases not matched to a gene. The CDR3 nucleotides are TGTGCCAGCAGCAGCAGCGGGGGGACCACCTACGAGCAGTACTTC. Protein sequence: CASSSSGGTTYEQYF.

In DNA, the CDR3 is TGTGCCAGCAGCAGATACGTGGGCCTCCAAGAGACCCAGTACTTC. Translated, it gives CASSRYVGLQETQYF. The genes are TRBV7-2 and TRBJ2-5; D not certain. There are 15 residues in the CDR3. CDR1 SGHTA and CDR2 FQGNSA come from the germline V gene. Trimming removed 5 bases from V and 1 base from J, with 14 bases in between.

This clone has a handful of counts. V gene TRBV4-1 combines with J gene TRBJ1-5; no clear D gene. The V end lost 4 bases, the J end lost 4 bases, and 8 bases lay between the germline ends. The germline V gene has CDR1 MGHRA and CDR2 YSYEKL. The CDR3 loop spans 13 amino acids. CDR3 coding DNA: TGCGCCAGCAGCCGGTCGAGTAATCAGCCCCAGCATTTT. Encoded protein: CASSRSSNQPQHF.

This chain joins TRBV5-1 and TRBJ2-3, with 11 bases aligning to TRBD2. V lost 0 bases, J lost 2 bases, and 5 bases stayed unmatched. Germline CDR1 SGHRS, CDR2 YFSETQ. This CDR3 contains 17 residues. In DNA form, the CDR3 reads TGCGCCAGCAGCTTGGCTGCTAGCGGGAGGAACACAGATACGCAGTATTTT. Translating it yields CASSLAASGRNTDTQYF.

V and J are TRBV10-3 and TRBJ2-1; D is uncertain. The CDR3 is made up of 11 amino acids. Germline V CDR1 and CDR2: ENHRY, SYGVKD. Trimming stripped 3 bases from V and 9 bases from J, with 6 bases between. The CDR3 loop reads CAISETSEQFF. CDR3 bases: TGTGCCATCAGTGAAACGAGTGAGCAGTTCTTC.

V and J are TRBV7-9 and TRBJ2-3; 9 bases map to TRBD1. This CDR3 is 16 amino acids long. Looked up from germline, CDR1 is SEHNR and CDR2 is FQNEAQ (reference sequence). The J segment lost 1 base and the V segment lost 2 bases, leaving 4 bases of the junction unmatched. CDR3 sequence reads: CASSLIQGAGTDTQYF. CDR3 sequence (DNA): TGTGCCAGCAGCTTAATACAGGGGGCAGGCACAGATACGCAGTATTTT.

The J gene is TRBJ2-2, the V gene TRBV7-3; 9 nucleotides agree with TRBD1. CDR1 is SGHTA and CDR2 is FQGTGA in the germline V gene. The CDR3 has 15 amino acids. V lost 5 bases and J lost 6; bases outside the gene matches: 7. The chain's CDR3 is CASSQTGGGSGELFF. CDR3 nucleotide sequence: TGTGCCAGCAGCCAAACAGGGGGCGGGTCCGGGGAGCTGTTTTTT.

CDR3 nucleotides: TGTGCCAGCACCGCAAGTGAGACTAGCGGGCGCTACTCCTACAATGAGCAGTTCTTC. Translation gives CASTASETSGRYSYNEQFF. V and J are TRBV28 and TRBJ2-1, with 10 bases lining up with TRBD2. Germline V gene data show CDR1 as MDHEN and CDR2 as SYDVKM. The CDR3 extends over 19 amino acids. After removal of 7 bases from V and 0 bases from J, the junction contained 15 bases not matched to a gene.